A single sample gave rise to the 15 T cell receptor beta chains below, sequenced in a study of T cell responses to AZD1222 COVID-19 vaccine. Profiled with immunoSEQ multiplex PCR; TCRdb holds only in-frame clones, not every one. The top ten clones hold 4.4% of a sample with 120,000 or so clones, roughly nine tenths of them seen once. The specimen was peripheral blood, collected on day 0 of AZD1222 vaccination. The origin of the receptors is an adult in good health.

The rearrangement joins TRBV27 to TRBJ1-5, with D unclear. The length of the CDR3 is 14 residues. V shed 8 bases and J shed 2 bases, with 13 bases lying between them. Germline lookup yields CDR1 MNHEY and CDR2 SMNVEV (reference sequence). The CDR3 DNA is TGTGCCAGCGGGGAGGGTATTGGCAATCAGCCCCAGCATTTT. Its protein is CASGEGIGNQPQHF.

The chain carries TRBV5-8 and TRBJ1-6; D gene uncertain. The germline CDR1 and CDR2 sequences are SGHTS and YDEGEE. The CDR3 runs to 12 residues. Trimming stripped 4 bases from V and 7 bases from J, with 6 bases between. Here the CDR3 DNA reads TGTGCCAGCAGCCTATCCAATTCACCCCTCCACTTT. Protein product: CASSLSNSPLHF.

The gene calls are TRBV5-1 and TRBJ2-1, with 7 bases lining up with TRBD2. In germline, CDR1 is SGHRS, CDR2 YFSETQ. The CDR3 length is 15 residues. V lost 4 bases, J lost 5 bases, and 9 bases stayed unmatched. The CDR3 region is CASSPTAGYNNEQFF. The DNA for the CDR3 is TGCGCCAGCAGCCCCACAGCGGGATATAACAATGAGCAGTTCTTC.

The chain employs TRBV7-9 and TRBJ2-2; TRBD1 aligns across 8 bases. V shed 5 bases, J shed 0 bases, and the junction held 11 bases outside the gene matches. This CDR3 comprises 18 residues. In germline, CDR1 is SEHNR, CDR2 FQNEAQ (reference sequence). The DNA of the CDR3 is TGTGCCAGCAGCCCCACCGGACAGGGTAGTTCGAACACCGGGGAGCTGTTTTTT. Residues: CASSPTGQGSSNTGELFF. The variable domain in full, completed from reference TRBV7-9 and TRBJ2-2, reads DTGVSQNPRHKITKRGQNVTFRCDPISEHNRLYWYRQTLGQGPEFLTYFQNEAQLEKSRLLSDRFSAERPKGSFSTLEIQRTEQGDSAMYLCASSPTGQGSSNTGELFFGEGSRLTVL.

This clone appeared a few times. J is TRBJ1-5 and V is TRBV2; no clear D. The CDR3 extends over 13 amino acids. Per the germline V gene, CDR1 is SNHLY and CDR2 is FYNNEI. V lost 4 bases to trimming and J lost 7 bases, with 11 bases between them. For the CDR3, the DNA is TGTGCCAGCAGTGGAGCGGCGGGACAGCCCCAGCATTTT. It translates to CASSGAAGQPQHF.

The V and J genes are TRBV5-5 and TRBJ1-5; TRBD1 might be the D (6 bases). Germline values: CDR1 SGHKS, CDR2 YYEKEE (reference sequence). The CDR3 is 15 amino acids. V gave up 1 base and J gave up 4 bases, with 12 bases separating them. CDR3 bases: TGTGCCAGCAGCTTGACCGGGACACCGAATCAGCCCCAGCATTTT. This encodes CASSLTGTPNQPQHF.

The chain carries TRBV7-9 and TRBJ1-6; no reliable D call. This CDR3 has 11 amino acids. The V gene lost 5 bases and the J gene lost 7 bases, with 3 bases spanning the gap. CDR1 and CDR2 from the germline V gene are SEHNR and FQNEAQ (reference sequence). This CDR3 is CASSNNSPLHF. The CDR3 DNA sequence: TGTGCCAGCAGCAACAATTCACCCCTCCACTTT.

The chain joins TRBV11-3 to TRBJ2-2; no clear D gene. Per the germline V gene, CDR1 is SGHNT and CDR2 is YENEEA. Trimming left V 5 bases short and J 4 bases short, with 2 bases between. The CDR3 has 11 amino acids. The CDR3 bases are TGTGCCAGCAGCAGCACCGGGGAGCTGTTTTTT. Amino acid sequence: CASSSTGELFF.

The gene calls are TRBV19 and TRBJ1-4; weak D call: TRBD1 (5 bases). V was pared by 3 bases and J by 4 bases, with 15 bases between. Germline CDR1 and CDR2: LNHDA and SQIVND (reference sequence). The CDR3 has 16 amino acids. The CDR3 sequence is CASSIRRDGINEKLFF. The CDR3 DNA follows: TGTGCCAGTAGTATTAGACGGGACGGTATTAATGAAAAACTGTTTTTT.

As concerns this clone: Other DNA sequences in the same sample also yield this CDR3. Here the CDR3 DNA reads TGTGCCAGCAGTTTAGGGGGTGAGCAGTACTTC. It translates to CASSLGGEQYF. The V call is TRBV12-3 or TRBV12-4, the J call TRBJ2-7; D gene unclear. The CDR3 has 11 residues. The V end lost 1 base, the J end lost 7 bases, and 5 bases lay between the germline ends.

A single count supports this clone. The rearrangement uses TRBV7-2 and TRBJ2-3; TRBD2 matches at 13 bases. The ends lost 4 bases at V and 4 bases at J; junction bases unmatched: 5. The CDR3 is made up of 16 amino acids. Germline assignment: CDR1 SGHTA and CDR2 FQGNSA. The CDR3 sequence is CASSSRTSGGADTQYF. Here the CDR3 DNA reads TGTGCCAGCAGCTCCAGGACTAGCGGGGGCGCAGATACGCAGTATTTT.

The rearrangement uses TRBV7-2 and TRBJ2-7, with unresolved D. CDR1 SGHTA and CDR2 FQGNSA come from the germline V gene. The germline V and J ends were trimmed by 1 base and 3 bases, with 13 bases remaining between them. This CDR3 region has 15 residues. CDR3 amino acids: CASSLESAGHYEQYF. CDR3 sequence (DNA): TGTGCCAGCAGCTTAGAGTCGGCTGGCCACTACGAGCAGTACTTC.

The chain joins TRBV29-1 to TRBJ1-5; D might be TRBD1 (5 bases). The length of the CDR3 is 14 residues. V was shortened by 7 bases and J by 1 base, with 14 bases between the two germline ends. Germline loops: CDR1 SQVTM, CDR2 ANQGSEA. The CDR3 spells CSARRRDSNQPQHF. CDR3 nucleotide sequence: TGCAGCGCCCGGCGGAGGGACAGCAATCAGCCCCAGCATTTT.

In DNA form, the CDR3 reads TGTGCCAGCAGCCCTTACCCGTTCGCCTACGAGCAGTACTTC. Translation gives CASSPYPFAYEQYF. This rearrangement joins TRBV3-1 (or the pseudogene TRBV3-2) to TRBJ2-7, with D unclear. Germline CDR1 and CDR2: LGHDT and YNNKEL (reference sequence). The CDR3 sequence is 14 residues long. V was pared by 4 bases and J by 2 bases, with 12 bases between.

This clone was counted only a few times. This chain links TRBV6-1 with TRBJ2-2, with TRBD1 identical over 9 bases. V dropped 2 bases and J dropped 6; count of bases not matched to a gene: 10. The germline V gene encodes CDR1 MNHNS and CDR2 SASEGT. This CDR3 region has 17 residues. CDR3 sequence (DNA): TGTGCCAGCAGTGAAACAGGGGGCTGGGACCTCGCCGGGGAGCTGTTTTTT. Residues: CASSETGGWDLAGELFF.